This TCR beta chain comes out of a study of CD8 T cells in Susac syndrome. About the research overall: Among sequenced Susac syndrome patients, roughly 6 had active disease and roughly eight were in remission.

Germline CDR1 is MNHNY and CDR2 is SVGAGI (reference sequence). The CDR3 is made up of 15 amino acids. Trimming took 0 bases from V and 4 from J, leaving 12 bases between them. An input of roughly 0.5 to 1 ug of RNA was subjected to reverse transcription using random hexamers. A multiplex approach, immunoSEQ multiplex PCR, amplified TCR beta CDR3 across 54 Vbeta and 13 Jbeta. MiXCR was run by TCRdb on the immunoSEQ multiplex PCR reads, yielding one entry per CDR3 protein. This table has tens of thousands of distinct CDR3 sequences, approximately 94% appearing once. Sequences were obtained from CD4+ T cells from PBMCs. V and J are TRBV6-6 and TRBJ1-1; D is perhaps TRBD1 (5 bases). The TCR originated in a human donor with Susac syndrome. As DNA, the CDR3 is TGTGCCAGCAGTTACTCCGCGGGGAGGGGCACTGAAGCTTTCTTT. Its translation is CASSYSAGRGTEAFF.